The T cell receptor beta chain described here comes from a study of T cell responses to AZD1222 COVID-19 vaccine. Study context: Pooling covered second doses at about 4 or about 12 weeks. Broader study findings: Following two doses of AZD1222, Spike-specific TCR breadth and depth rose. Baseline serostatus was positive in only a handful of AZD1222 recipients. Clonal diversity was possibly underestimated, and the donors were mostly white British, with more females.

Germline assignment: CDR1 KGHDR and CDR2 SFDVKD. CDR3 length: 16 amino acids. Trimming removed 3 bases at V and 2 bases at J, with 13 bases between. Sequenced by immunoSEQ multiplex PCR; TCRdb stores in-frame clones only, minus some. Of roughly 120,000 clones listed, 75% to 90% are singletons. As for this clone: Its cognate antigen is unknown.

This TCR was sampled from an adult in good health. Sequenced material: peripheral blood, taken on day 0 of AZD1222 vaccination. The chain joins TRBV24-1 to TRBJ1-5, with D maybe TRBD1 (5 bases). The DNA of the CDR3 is TGTGCCACCAGTGATCCCCGGAGGGGTGGCAATCAGCCCCAGCATTTT. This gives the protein CATSDPRRGGNQPQHF.